The next 12 T cell receptor beta chains were all read from a single sample in a study of cytomegalovirus exposure and HLA in healthy donors. Use of 60 Vbeta and 13 Jbeta primers characterized the PCR. Profiled with immunoSEQ multiplex PCR; TCRdb holds only in-frame clones, not every one. The sample gives roughly 70,000 clones, roughly 78% of which show up once; roughly 2% is in the top ten. The specimen was PBMCs. Every receptor here comes from a man younger than 35 in good health and CMV-seronegative.

The sample holds one count of this clone. The rearrangement links TRBV18 to TRBJ1-1; unclear D gene. Per germline, CDR1 KGHSH and CDR2 LQKENI. This CDR3 spans 15 amino acids. Trimming shortened V by 3 bases and J by 1 base, and 12 bases separated the two germline ends. The CDR3, as DNA: TGTGCCAGCTCACCGAACGGGGTCCAGAACACTGAAGCTTTCTTT. Translated, it gives CASSPNGVQNTEAFF. Full variable domain (missing parts from reference TRBV18 and TRBJ1-1): NAGVMQNPRHLVRRRGQEARLRCSPMKGHSHVYWYRQLPEEGLKFMVYLQKENIIDESGMPKERFSAEFPKEGPSILRIQQVVRGDSAAYFCASSPNGVQNTEAFFGQGTRLTVV.

The genes are TRBV15 and TRBJ1-5, with TRBD1 matching 9 bases. CDR1 LNHNV and CDR2 YYDKDF come from the germline V gene (reference sequence). V lost 5 bases and J lost 7; bases outside the gene matches: 9. This CDR3 has 15 residues. The CDR3 coding sequence is TGTGCCACCAGCCCACAGGGACAGGGTTTACAGCCCCAGCATTTT. Protein product: CATSPQGQGLQPQHF.

J is TRBJ2-7 and V is TRBV5-4; TRBD2 is a possible D gene (6 bases). The CDR3 totals 14 residues. V was shortened by 3 bases and J by 2 bases, with 12 bases between the two germline ends. Germline lookup yields CDR1 SGHNT and CDR2 YYREEE (reference sequence). The CDR3, as DNA: TGTGCCAGCAGCTCGCCGGGGGTGACCTACGAGCAGTACTTC. Translated: CASSSPGVTYEQYF.

CDR3 sequence: CASSAWTGAGYTF. In DNA, the CDR3 is TGTGCCAGCAGTGCGTGGACAGGGGCTGGCTACACCTTC. The V gene is TRBV2, the J gene TRBJ1-2; 9 positions agree with TRBD1. The CDR3 runs 13 residues. The ends lost 4 bases at V and 7 bases at J; junction bases unmatched: 4. The germline V gene has CDR1 SNHLY and CDR2 FYNNEI.

This chain uses TRBV18 with TRBJ1-6; D unclear. The CDR3 contains 18 residues. V lost 0 bases, J lost 0 bases, and 12 bases lay in between. Per the germline V gene, CDR1 is KGHSH and CDR2 is LQKENI. This chain's CDR3 is CASSPPSRASSYNSPLHF. The CDR3 DNA is TGTGCCAGCTCACCACCTTCCCGAGCGAGCTCCTATAATTCACCCCTCCACTTT.

The chain has TRBV7-2 and TRBJ1-2; D is perhaps TRBD1 (6 bases). V was pared by 10 bases and J by 2 bases, with 14 bases between. Per germline, CDR1 SGHTA and CDR2 FQGNSA. CDR3 length: 13 residues. Here the CDR3 reads CATGNRENYGYTF. DNA for the CDR3: TGTGCCACAGGGAACAGGGAGAACTATGGCTACACCTTC.

The chain couples TRBV7-2 to TRBJ2-7; TRBD2 aligns across 8 bases. The CDR3 runs 19 residues. The V gene's germline CDR1 is SGHTA and CDR2 FQGNSA. V lost 2 bases and J lost 5; bases outside the gene matches: 20. The CDR3 loop is CASSLRGRATAGEGNEQYF. The DNA of the CDR3 is TGTGCCAGCAGCTTAAGAGGTCGGGCTACAGCGGGAGAAGGGAACGAGCAGTACTTC.

V usage is TRBV27 and J usage is TRBJ2-7; 7 nucleotides align to TRBD2. V trimming: 4 bases; J trimming: 6 bases; junction bases outside the gene matches: 6. Germline V CDR1 and CDR2: MNHEY, SMNVEV (reference sequence). This CDR3 is 13 amino acids long. The CDR3 protein is CASSSYVAGEQYF. The CDR3 nucleotides are TGTGCCAGCAGTTCGTACGTAGCGGGCGAGCAGTACTTC.

The genes are TRBV19 and TRBJ1-5; the D gene is possibly TRBD1 (5 bases). Germline V gene sequence: CDR1 LNHDA, CDR2 SQIVND (reference sequence). The CDR3 runs 15 residues. The V and J ends lost 3 bases and 4 bases respectively, with 13 bases between them. This chain's CDR3 is CASSIRQGYNQPQHF. CDR3 in DNA: TGTGCCAGTAGTATTCGCCAGGGATATAATCAGCCCCAGCATTTT.

This sequence joins TRBV7-9 and TRBJ2-5; 9 nucleotides line up with TRBD1. Germline CDR1 SEHNR, CDR2 FQNEAQ (reference sequence). The CDR3 extends over 16 amino acids. V dropped 3 bases and J dropped 4; count of bases not matched to a gene: 9. Here the CDR3 reads CASSFHFGQGPETQYF. DNA for the CDR3: TGTGCCAGCAGCTTTCACTTCGGACAGGGGCCAGAGACCCAGTACTTC.

This clone was seen a handful of times. V is TRBV5-4 and J is TRBJ1-1; D perhaps matches TRBD1 (6 bases). V was shortened by 4 bases and J by 4 bases, with 14 bases between the two germline ends. Germline V gene data show CDR1 as SGHNT and CDR2 as YYREEE (reference sequence). The CDR3 spans 14 residues. The CDR3 is CASSEGRGGTEAFF. The CDR3 region has the DNA TGTGCCAGCAGCGAGGGACGAGGGGGCACTGAAGCTTTCTTT.

About this clone itself: Other DNA sequences of this sample code for an identical CDR3. This chain uses TRBV4-2 with TRBJ2-1, with 8 bases aligning to TRBD1. V shed 3 bases and J 2 bases; nucleotides not matched to a gene: 6. This CDR3 contains 16 residues. Germline-derived CDR1 and CDR2 are LGHNA and YNFKEQ. The CDR3 DNA reads TGTGCCAGCAGCCAGCAACAGGGGGAGGCCTACAATGAGCAGTTCTTC. It specifies CASSQQQGEAYNEQFF.